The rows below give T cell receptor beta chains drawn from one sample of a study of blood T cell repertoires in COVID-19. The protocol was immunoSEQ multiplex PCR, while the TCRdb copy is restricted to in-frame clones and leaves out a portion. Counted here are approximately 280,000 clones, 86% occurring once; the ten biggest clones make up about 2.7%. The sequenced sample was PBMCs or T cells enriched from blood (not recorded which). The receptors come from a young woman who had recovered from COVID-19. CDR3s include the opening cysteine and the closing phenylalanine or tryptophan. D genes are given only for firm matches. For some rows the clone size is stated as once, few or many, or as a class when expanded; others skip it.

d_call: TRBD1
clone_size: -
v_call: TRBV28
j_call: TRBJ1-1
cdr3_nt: TGTGCCAGTGCCGGGACAGGGGACAGAAACACTGAAGCTTTCTTT
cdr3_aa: CASAGTGDRNTEAFF

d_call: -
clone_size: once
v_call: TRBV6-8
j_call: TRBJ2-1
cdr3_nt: TGTGCCAGCAGGGTATCCGGTTACAATGAGCAGTTCTTC
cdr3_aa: CASRVSGYNEQFF

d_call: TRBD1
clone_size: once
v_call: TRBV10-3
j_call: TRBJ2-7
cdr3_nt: TGTGCCATCAGTGGACAGGGGGCGATCTACGAGCAGTACTTC
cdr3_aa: CAISGQGAIYEQYF

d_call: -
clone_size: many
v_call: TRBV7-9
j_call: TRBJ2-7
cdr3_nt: TGTGCCAGCAGCTTCAGTAACTACGAGCAGTACTTC
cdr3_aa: CASSFSNYEQYF

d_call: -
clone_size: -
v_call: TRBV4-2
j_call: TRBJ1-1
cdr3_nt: TGTGCCAGCAGCCAAGGAGGGGGGGTGGGACGGAAGAACACTGAAGCTTTCTTT
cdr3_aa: CASSQGGGVGRKNTEAFF

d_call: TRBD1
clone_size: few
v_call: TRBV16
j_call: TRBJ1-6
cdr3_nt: TGTGCCAGCAGCCGCCCGGGGACAGTCAATTCACCCCTCCACTTT
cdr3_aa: CASSRPGTVNSPLHF

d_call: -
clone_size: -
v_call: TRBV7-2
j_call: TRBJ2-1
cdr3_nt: TGTGCCAGCAGCTTAGATGGGACAGAGCAGTTCTTC
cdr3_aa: CASSLDGTEQFF

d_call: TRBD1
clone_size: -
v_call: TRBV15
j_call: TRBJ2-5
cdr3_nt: TGTGCCACCAGCAGAGGTGACAGGGGGATCGAGACCCAGTACTTC
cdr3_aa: CATSRGDRGIETQYF

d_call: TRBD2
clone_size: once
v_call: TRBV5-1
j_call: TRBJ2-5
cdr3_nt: TGCGCCAGCAGCTTCGACCGGACTAGCGGGGCCCAGTACTTC
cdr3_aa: CASSFDRTSGAQYF

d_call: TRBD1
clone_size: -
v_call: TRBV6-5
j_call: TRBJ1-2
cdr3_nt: TGTGCCAGCAGTTACAACCAGGACAGGACTTACTATGGCTACACCTTC
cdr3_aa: CASSYNQDRTYYGYTF

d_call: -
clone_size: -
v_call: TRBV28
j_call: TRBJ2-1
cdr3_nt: TGTGCCAGCCAGGGACTTTACAATGAGCAGTTCTTC
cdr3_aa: CASQGLYNEQFF

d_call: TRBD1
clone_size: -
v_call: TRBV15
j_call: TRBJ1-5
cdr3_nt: TGTGCCACCAGCAGAACCACAGGGGATCAGCCCCAGCATTTT
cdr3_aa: CATSRTTGDQPQHF

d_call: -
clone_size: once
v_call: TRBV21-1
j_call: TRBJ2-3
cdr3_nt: TGTGCCAGCGAGTTGGAAGAAGCGGGCACAGATACGCAGTATTTT
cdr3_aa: CASELEEAGTDTQYF

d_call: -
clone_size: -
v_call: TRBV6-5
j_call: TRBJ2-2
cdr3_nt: TGTGCCAGCACAGGGAACACCGGGGAGCTGTTTTTT
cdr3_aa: CASTGNTGELFF

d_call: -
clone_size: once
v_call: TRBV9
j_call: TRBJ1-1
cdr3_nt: TGTGCCAGCAGCTTCAGTGGGAACACTGAAGCTTTCTTT
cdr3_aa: CASSFSGNTEAFF

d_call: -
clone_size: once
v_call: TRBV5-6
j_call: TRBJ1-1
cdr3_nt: TGTGCCAGCAGCTTGTTTATCTGGGGCATGAACACTGAAGCTTTCTTT
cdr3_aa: CASSLFIWGMNTEAFF

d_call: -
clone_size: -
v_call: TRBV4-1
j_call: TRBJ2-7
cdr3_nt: TGCGCCAGCAGCCAAGATGAGGACAGCACCTACGAGCAGTACTTC
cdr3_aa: CASSQDEDSTYEQYF

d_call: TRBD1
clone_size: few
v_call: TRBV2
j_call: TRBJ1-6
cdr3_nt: TGTGCCAGCGGGGGACAGCTTCATTCACCCCTCCACTTT
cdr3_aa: CASGGQLHSPLHF

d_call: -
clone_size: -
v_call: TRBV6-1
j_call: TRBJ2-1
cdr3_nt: TGTGCCAGCAGTGAATCGGCAGGGATAGATGAGCAGTTCTTC
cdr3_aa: CASSESAGIDEQFF

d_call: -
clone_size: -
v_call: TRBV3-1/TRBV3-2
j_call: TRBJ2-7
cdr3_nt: TGTGCCAGCAGCCAAGACCACTACGAGCAGTACTTC
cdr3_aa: CASSQDHYEQYF

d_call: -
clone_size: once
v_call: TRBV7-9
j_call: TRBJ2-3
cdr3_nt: TGTGCCAGCAGCGCAGGACTCCGCACAGATACGCAGTATTTT
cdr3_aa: CASSAGLRTDTQYF

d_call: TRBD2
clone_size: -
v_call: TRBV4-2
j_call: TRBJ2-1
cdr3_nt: TGTGCCAGCAGCCGACGACTAGCGGACTCCTACAATGAGCAGTTCTTC
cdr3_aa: CASSRRLADSYNEQFF

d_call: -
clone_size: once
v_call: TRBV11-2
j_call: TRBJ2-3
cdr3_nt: TGTGCCAGCAGCTTAGTGCCCGGGGAGTCTAAAAATACGCAGTATTTT
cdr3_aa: CASSLVPGESKNTQYF

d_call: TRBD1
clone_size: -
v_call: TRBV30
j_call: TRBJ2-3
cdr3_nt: TGTGCCTGGAGTGTAGGACAGGGCACAGATACGCAGTATTTT
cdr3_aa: CAWSVGQGTDTQYF

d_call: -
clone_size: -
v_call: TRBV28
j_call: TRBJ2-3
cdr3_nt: TGTGCCAGCAGTTTAGCGGGGATTAGCACAGATACGCAGTATTTT
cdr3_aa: CASSLAGISTDTQYF

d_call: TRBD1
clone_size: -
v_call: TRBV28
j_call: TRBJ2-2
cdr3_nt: TGTGCCAGCAGTTTAAGACAGGGGTACACCGGGGAGCTGTTTTTT
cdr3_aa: CASSLRQGYTGELFF

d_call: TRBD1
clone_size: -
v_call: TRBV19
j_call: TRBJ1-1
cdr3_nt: TGTGCCAGTAGTGTCGGACAGGGGGCGTTCCGTGACACTGAAGCTTTCTTT
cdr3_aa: CASSVGQGAFRDTEAFF